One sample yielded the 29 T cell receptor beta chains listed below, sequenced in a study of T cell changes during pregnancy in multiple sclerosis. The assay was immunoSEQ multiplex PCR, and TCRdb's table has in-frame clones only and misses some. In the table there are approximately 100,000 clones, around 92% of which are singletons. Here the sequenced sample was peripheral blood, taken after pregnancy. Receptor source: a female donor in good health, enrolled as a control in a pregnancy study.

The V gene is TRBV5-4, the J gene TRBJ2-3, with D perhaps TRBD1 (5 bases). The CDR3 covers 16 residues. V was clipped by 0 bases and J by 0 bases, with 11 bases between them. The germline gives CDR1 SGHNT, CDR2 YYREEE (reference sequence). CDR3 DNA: TGTGCCAGCAGCTTGGGGGGCCAGCTTAGCACAGATACGCAGTATTTT. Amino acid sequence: CASSLGGQLSTDTQYF.

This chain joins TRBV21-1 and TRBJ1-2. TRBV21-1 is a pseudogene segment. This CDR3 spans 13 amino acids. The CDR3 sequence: CASRKPGDYGYTF. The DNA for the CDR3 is TGTGCCAGCAGAAAGCCGGGAGATTATGGCTACACCTTC.

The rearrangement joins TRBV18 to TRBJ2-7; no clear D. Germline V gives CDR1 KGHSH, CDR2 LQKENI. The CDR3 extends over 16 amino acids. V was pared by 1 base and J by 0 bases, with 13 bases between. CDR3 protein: CASSPLPVESSYEQYF. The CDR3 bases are TGTGCCAGCTCACCACTTCCGGTAGAGAGCTCCTACGAGCAGTACTTC.

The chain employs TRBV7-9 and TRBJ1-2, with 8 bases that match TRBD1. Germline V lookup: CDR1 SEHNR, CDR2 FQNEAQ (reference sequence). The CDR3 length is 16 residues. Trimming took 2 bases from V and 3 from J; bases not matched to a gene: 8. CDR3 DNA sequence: TGTGCCAGCAGCTTATGGCAGGGGGCGGATTACTATGGCTACACCTTC. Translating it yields CASSLWQGADYYGYTF.

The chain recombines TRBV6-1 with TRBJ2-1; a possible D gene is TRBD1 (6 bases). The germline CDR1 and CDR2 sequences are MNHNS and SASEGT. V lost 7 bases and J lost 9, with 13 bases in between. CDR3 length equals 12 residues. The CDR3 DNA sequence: TGTGCCAGCATCAGTCCGACAGGTGAGCAGTTCTTC. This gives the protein CASISPTGEQFF.

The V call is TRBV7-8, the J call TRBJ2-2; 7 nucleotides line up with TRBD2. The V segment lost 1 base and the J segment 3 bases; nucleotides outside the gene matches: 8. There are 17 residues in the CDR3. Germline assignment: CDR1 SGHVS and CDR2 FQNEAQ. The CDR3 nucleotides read TGTGCCAGCAGCTTAGTCGGTGGACTAGAGGACACCGGGGAGCTGTTTTTT. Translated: CASSLVGGLEDTGELFF.

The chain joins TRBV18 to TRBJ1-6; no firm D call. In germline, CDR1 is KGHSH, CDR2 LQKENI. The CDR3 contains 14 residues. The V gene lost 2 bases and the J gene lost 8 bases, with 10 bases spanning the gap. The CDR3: CASSPTSEDSPLHF. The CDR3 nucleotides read TGTGCCAGCTCACCAACTAGTGAAGATTCACCCCTCCACTTT.

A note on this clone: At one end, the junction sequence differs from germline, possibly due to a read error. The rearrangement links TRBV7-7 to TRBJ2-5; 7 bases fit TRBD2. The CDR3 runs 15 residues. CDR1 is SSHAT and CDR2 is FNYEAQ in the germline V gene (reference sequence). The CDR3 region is CASSSLASGQETQYF. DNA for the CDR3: TGTGCTAGCAGCTCCCTCGCTAGCGGCCAAGAGACCCAGTACTTC. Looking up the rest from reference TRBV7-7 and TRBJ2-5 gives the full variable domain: GAGVSQSPRYKVTKRGQDVTLRCDPISSHATLYWYQQALGQGPEFLTYFNYEAQPDKSGLPSDRFSAERPEGSISTLTIQRTEQRDSAMYRCASSSLASGQETQYFGPGTRLLVL.

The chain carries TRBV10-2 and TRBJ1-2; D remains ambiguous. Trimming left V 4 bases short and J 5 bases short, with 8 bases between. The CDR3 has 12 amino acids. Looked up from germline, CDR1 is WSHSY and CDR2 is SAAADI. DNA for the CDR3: TGCGCCAGCAGTGCGGGAGGATATGGCTACACCTTC. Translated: CASSAGGYGYTF.

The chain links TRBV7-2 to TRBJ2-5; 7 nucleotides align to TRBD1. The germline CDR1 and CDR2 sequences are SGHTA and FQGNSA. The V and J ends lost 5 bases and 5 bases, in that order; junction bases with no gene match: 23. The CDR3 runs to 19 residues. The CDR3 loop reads CASSLKLSGGATIGETQYF. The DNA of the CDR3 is TGTGCCAGCAGCCTAAAACTCTCAGGGGGAGCGACTATAGGGGAGACCCAGTACTTC. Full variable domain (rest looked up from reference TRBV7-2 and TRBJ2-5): GAGVSQSPSNKVTEKGKDVELRCDPISGHTALYWYRQSLGQGLEFLIYFQGNSAPDKSGLPSDRFSAERTGGSVSTLTIQRTQQEDSAVYLCASSLKLSGGATIGETQYFGPGTRLLVL.

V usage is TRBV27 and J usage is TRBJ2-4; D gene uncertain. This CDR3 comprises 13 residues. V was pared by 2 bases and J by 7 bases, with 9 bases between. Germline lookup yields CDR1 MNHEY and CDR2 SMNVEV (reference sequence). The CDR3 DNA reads TGTGCCAGCAGTTTAGGTCTAAATAACATTCAGTACTTC. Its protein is CASSLGLNNIQYF.

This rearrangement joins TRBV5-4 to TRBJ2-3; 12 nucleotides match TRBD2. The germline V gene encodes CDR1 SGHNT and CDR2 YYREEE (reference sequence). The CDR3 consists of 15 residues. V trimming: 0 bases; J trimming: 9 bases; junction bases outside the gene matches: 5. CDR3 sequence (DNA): TGTGCCAGCAGCTTGGTCCCTAGCGGGGGGGAAACGCAGTATTTT. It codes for CASSLVPSGGETQYF.

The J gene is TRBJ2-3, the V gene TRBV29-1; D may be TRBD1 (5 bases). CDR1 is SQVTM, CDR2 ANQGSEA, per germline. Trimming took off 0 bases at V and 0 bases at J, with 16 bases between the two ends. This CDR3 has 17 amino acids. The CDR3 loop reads CSVEDAWGAASTDTQYF. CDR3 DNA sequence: TGCAGCGTTGAAGATGCGTGGGGCGCCGCTAGCACAGATACGCAGTATTTT.

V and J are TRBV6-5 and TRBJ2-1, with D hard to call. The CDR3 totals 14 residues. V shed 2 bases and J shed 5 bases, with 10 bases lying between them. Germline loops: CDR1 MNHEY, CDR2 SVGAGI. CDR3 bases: TGTGCCAGCAGTTACGGCCAAATGAACAATGAGCAGTTCTTC. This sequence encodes CASSYGQMNNEQFF.

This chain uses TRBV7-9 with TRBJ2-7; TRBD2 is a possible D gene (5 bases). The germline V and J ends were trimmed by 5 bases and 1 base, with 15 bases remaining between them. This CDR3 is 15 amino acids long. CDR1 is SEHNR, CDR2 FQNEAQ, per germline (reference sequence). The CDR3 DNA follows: TGTGCCAGCAGCGGAGGAGTTGAGGCGTCCTACGAGCAGTACTTC. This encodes CASSGGVEASYEQYF.

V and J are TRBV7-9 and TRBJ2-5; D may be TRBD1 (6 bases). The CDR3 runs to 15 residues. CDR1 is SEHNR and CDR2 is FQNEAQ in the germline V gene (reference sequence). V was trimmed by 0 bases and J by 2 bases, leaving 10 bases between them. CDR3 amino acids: CASSLAWTEQETQYF. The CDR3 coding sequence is TGTGCCAGCAGCTTAGCCTGGACAGAGCAAGAGACCCAGTACTTC.

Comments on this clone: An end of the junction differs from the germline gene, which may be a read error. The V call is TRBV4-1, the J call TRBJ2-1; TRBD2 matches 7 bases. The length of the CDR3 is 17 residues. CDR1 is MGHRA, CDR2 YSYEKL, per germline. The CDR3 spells CASSQDGRGDPYNEQFF. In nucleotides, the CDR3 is TGCGCCAGCAGCCAAGATGGTCGGGGGGACCCCTATAATGAGCAGTTCTTC.

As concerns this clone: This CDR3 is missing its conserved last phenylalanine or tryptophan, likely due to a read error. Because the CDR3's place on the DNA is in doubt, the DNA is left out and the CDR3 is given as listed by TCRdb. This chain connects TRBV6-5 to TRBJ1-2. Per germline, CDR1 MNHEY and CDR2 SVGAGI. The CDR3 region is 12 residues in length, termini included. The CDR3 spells CASSYSTRGVRL.

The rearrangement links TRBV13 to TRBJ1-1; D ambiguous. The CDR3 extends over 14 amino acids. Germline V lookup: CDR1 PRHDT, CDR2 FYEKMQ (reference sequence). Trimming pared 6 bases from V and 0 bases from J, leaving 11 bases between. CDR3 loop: CASRGDVLNTEAFF. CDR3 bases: TGTGCCAGCAGGGGAGACGTTCTGAACACTGAAGCTTTCTTT.

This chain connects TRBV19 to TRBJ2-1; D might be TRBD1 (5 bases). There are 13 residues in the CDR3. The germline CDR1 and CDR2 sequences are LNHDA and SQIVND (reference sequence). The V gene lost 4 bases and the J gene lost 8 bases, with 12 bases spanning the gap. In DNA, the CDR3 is TGTGCCAGTAGTAGTCAGGGTTTCGATGAGCAGTTCTTC. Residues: CASSSQGFDEQFF.

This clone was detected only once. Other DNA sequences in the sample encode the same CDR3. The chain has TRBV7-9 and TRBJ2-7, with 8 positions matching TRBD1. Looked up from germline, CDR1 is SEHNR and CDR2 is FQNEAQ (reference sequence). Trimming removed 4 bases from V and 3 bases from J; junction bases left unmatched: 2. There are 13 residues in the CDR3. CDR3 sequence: CASSSTGGYEQYF. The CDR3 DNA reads TGTGCCAGCAGCTCAACAGGGGGCTACGAGCAGTACTTC.

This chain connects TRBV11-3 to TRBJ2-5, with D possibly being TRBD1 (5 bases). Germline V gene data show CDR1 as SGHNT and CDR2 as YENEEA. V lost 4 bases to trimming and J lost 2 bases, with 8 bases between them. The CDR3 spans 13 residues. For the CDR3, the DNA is TGTGCCAGCAGCTGGGGCCCGCAAGAGACCCAGTACTTC. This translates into CASSWGPQETQYF.

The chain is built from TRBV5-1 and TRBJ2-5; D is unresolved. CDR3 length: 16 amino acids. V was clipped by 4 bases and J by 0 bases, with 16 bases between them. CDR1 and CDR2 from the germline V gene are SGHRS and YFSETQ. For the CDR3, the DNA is TGCGCCAGCAGCCCTACCAAAGGAGCGTACCAAGAGACCCAGTACTTC. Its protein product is CASSPTKGAYQETQYF.

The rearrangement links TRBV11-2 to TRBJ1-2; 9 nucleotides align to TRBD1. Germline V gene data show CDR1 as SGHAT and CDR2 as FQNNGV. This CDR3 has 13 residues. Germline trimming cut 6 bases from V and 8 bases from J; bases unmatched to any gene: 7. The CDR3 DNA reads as TGTGCCAGCAGGGGGACAGGGTCCAGGGGCTACACCTTC. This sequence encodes CASRGTGSRGYTF.

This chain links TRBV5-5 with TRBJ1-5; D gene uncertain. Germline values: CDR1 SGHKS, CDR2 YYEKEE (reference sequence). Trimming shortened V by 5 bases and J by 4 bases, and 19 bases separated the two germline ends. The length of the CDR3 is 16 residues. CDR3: CASSLTPGTGNQPQHF. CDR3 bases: TGTGCCAGCAGTTTAACTCCGGGAACCGGGAATCAGCCCCAGCATTTT.

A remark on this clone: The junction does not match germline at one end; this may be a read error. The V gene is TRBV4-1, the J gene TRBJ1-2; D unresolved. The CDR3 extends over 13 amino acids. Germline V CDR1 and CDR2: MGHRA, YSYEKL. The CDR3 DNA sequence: TGCGCCAGCAGCCAAGATTTAGTACCCGAACCGTGCTTC. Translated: CASSQDLVPEPCF.

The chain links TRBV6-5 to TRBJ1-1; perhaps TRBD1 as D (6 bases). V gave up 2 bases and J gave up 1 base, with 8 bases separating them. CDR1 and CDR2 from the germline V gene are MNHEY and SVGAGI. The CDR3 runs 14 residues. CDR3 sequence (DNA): TGTGCCAGCAGTTACGGACAGAAGAACACTGAAGCTTTCTTT. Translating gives CASSYGQKNTEAFF.

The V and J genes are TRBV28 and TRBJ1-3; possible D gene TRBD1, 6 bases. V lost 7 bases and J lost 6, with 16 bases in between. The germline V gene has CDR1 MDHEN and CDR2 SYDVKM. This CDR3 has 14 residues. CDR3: CASTPGVLLNTIYF. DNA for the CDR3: TGTGCCAGCACCCCAGGGGTGCTTCTAAACACCATATATTTT. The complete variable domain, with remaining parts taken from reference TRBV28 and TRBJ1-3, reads DVKVTQSSRYLVKRTGEKVFLECVQDMDHENMFWYRQDPGLGLRLIYFSYDVKMKEKGDIPEGYSVSREKKERFSLILESASTNQTSMYLCASTPGVLLNTIYFGEGSWLTVV.

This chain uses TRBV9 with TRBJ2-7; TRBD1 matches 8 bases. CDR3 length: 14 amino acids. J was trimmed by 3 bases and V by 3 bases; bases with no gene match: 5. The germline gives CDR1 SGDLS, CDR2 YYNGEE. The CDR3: CASSADRGGYEQYF. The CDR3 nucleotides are TGTGCCAGCAGCGCAGACAGGGGAGGCTACGAGCAGTACTTC.